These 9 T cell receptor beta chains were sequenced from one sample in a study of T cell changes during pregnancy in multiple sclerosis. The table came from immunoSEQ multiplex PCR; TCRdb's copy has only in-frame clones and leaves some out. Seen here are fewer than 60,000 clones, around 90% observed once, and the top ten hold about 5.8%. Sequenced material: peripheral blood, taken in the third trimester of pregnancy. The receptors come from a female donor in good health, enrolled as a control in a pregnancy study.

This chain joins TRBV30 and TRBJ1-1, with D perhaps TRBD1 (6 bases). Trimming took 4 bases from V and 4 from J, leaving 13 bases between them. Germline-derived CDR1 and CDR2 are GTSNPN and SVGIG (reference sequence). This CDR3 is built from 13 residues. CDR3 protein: CAWMRGAGTEAFF. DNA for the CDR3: TGTGCCTGGATGCGGGGGGCCGGCACTGAAGCTTTCTTT. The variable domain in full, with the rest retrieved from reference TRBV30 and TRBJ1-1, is SQTIHQWPATLVQPVGSPLSLECTVEGTSNPNLYWYRQAAGRGLQLLFYSVGIGQISSEVPQNLSASRPQDRQFILSSKKLLLSDSGFYLCAWMRGAGTEAFFGQGTRLTVV.

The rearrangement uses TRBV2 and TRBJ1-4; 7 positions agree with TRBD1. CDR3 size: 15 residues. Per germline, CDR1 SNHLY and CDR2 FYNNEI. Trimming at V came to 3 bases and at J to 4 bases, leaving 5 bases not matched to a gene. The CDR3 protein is CASSDVDRFNEKLFF. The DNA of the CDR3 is TGTGCCAGCAGTGACGTGGACAGGTTTAATGAAAAACTGTTTTTT.

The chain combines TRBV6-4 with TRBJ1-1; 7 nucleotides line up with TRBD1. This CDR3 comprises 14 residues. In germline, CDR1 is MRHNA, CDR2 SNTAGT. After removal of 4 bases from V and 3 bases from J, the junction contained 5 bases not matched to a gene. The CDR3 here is CASSGTGEHTEAFF. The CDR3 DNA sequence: TGTGCCAGCAGTGGAACAGGGGAACACACTGAAGCTTTCTTT.

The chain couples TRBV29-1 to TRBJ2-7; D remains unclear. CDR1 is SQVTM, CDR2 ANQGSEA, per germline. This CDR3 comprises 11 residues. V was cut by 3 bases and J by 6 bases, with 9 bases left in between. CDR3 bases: TGCAGCGTTGAGGATAGAGGCGAGCAGTACTTC. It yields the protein CSVEDRGEQYF.

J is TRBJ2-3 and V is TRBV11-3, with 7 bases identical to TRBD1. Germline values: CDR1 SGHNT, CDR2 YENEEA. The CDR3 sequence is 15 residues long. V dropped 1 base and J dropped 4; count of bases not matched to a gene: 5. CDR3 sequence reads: CASSLGTGVADTQYF. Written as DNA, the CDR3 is TGTGCCAGCAGCTTAGGAACAGGGGTAGCAGATACGCAGTATTTT. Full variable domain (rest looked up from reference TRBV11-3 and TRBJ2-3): EAGVVQSPRYKIIEKKQPVAFWCNPISGHNTLYWYLQNLGQGPELLIRYENEEAVDDSQLPKDRFSAERLKGVDSTLKIQPAELGDSAVYLCASSLGTGVADTQYFGPGTRLTVL.

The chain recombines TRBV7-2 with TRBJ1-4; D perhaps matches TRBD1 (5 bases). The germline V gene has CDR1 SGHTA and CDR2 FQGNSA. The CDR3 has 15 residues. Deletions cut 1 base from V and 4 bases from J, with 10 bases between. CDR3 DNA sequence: TGTGCCAGCAGCTTAGACGACAGCATTAATGAAAAACTGTTTTTT. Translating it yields CASSLDDSINEKLFF.

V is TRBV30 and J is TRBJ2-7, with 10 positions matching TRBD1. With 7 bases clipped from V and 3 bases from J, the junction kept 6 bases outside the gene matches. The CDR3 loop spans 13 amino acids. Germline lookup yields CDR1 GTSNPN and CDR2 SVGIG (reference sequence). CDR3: CALGTGAFYEQYF. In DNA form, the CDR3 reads TGTGCCTTAGGGACAGGGGCTTTCTACGAGCAGTACTTC. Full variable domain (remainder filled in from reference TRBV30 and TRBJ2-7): SQTIHQWPATLVQPVGSPLSLECTVEGTSNPNLYWYRQAAGRGLQLLFYSVGIGQISSEVPQNLSASRPQDRQFILSSKKLLLSDSGFYLCALGTGAFYEQYFGPGTRLTVT.

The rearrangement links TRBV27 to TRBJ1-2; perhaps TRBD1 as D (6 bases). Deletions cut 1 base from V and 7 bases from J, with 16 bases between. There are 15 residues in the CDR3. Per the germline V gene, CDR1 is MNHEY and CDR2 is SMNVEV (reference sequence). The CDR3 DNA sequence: TGTGCCAGCAGTTTATATCGCCGGGGGGGCCTTGGCTACACCTTC. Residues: CASSLYRRGGLGYTF.

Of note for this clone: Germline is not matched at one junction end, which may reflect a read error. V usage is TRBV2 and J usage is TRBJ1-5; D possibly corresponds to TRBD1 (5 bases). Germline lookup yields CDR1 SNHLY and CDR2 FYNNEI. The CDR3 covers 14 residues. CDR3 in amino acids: CAGSEDSPDQPQHF. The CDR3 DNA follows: TGTGCCGGCAGTGAAGACAGCCCGGATCAGCCCCAGCATTTT.